These T cell receptor beta chains were read from a single sample in a study of blood T cell repertoires in COVID-19. The assay was immunoSEQ multiplex PCR, and TCRdb's table has in-frame clones only and misses some. The table includes a few hundred thousand clones, 84% detected once. What was sequenced was peripheral blood. These receptors were obtained from a human donor in a cohort sampled during active COVID-19. Both conserved end residues are part of each CDR3. The order of the fields is V gene, clone size, D gene, J gene, CDR3 protein, CDR3 DNA. A D gene is named only where the DNA matches it firmly. Expanded clones are given a class, and other clones once, few, many or no size at all.

>TRBV11-2|.|TRBD1|TRBJ2-7
CASSGQGPPYEQYF
TGTGCCAGCTCTGGACAGGGGCCACCCTACGAGCAGTACTTC
>TRBV3-1/TRBV3-2|.|TRBD1|TRBJ1-1
CASSQDQTGGYTEAFF
TGTGCCAGCAGCCAAGATCAGACAGGGGGCTACACTGAAGCTTTCTTT
>TRBV7-9|.|.|TRBJ2-6
CASSPLSGANVLTF
TGTGCCAGCAGCCCACTATCTGGGGCCAACGTCCTGACTTTC
>TRBV10-2|.|TRBD2|TRBJ2-1
CASSESGAGGPNEQFF
TGCGCCAGCAGTGAGTCGGGAGCGGGGGGACCCAATGAGCAGTTCTTC
>TRBV7-2|.|TRBD2|TRBJ2-1
CASSTGTSGVSYNEQFF
TGTGCCAGCAGCACCGGGACTAGCGGGGTCAGTTACAATGAGCAGTTCTTC
>TRBV27|.|TRBD2|TRBJ2-1
CASSPQLAGAYEQFF
TGTGCCAGCAGTCCACAACTAGCGGGAGCCTATGAGCAGTTCTTC
>TRBV21-1|.|.|TRBJ2-7
CASSKGGTSGRDSYEQYF
TGTGCCAGCAGCAAAGGAGGGACTAGCGGGAGGGACTCCTACGAGCAGTACTTC
>TRBV5-1|.|.|TRBJ1-1
CASSLAQANTEAFF
TGCGCCAGCAGCTTGGCCCAGGCGAACACTGAAGCTTTCTTT
>TRBV19|.|TRBD2|TRBJ2-1
CASSPNLSGNSYNEQFF
TGTGCCAGTAGTCCGAACCTTAGCGGGAACTCCTACAATGAGCAGTTCTTC
>TRBV5-1|.|TRBD2|TRBJ2-7
CASSSTSGIGGEQYF
TGCGCCAGCAGCTCAACTAGCGGGATAGGTGGCGAGCAGTACTTC
>TRBV28|.|.|TRBJ2-1
CASRPPRRGSSEQFF
TGTGCCAGCAGGCCCCCGAGACGAGGGAGTTCTGAGCAGTTCTTC
>TRBV2|.|TRBD2|TRBJ2-1
CASSRDSRGVNEQFF
TGTGCCAGCAGTCGGGACTCCCGGGGGGTCAATGAGCAGTTCTTC
>TRBV6-1|.|.|TRBJ2-7
CASSDRGTLSDEQYF
TGTGCCAGCAGTGACAGGGGTACGTTGTCGGACGAGCAGTACTTC
>TRBV7-9|few|TRBD1|TRBJ2-7
CASGTGDYEQYF
TGTGCCAGCGGGACAGGGGACTACGAGCAGTACTTC
>TRBV4-2|.|.|TRBJ2-7
CASSQDTTGLYEQYF
TGTGCCAGCAGCCAAGATACCACAGGGCTCTACGAGCAGTACTTC
>TRBV18|.|TRBD2|TRBJ2-1
CASSLSGGAANEQFF
TGTGCCAGCTCACTTAGCGGGGGGGCTGCAAATGAGCAGTTCTTC
>TRBV25-1|.|.|TRBJ1-4
CASSESGGRVKLFF
TGTGCCAGCAGTGAATCGGGAGGCAGGGTCAAACTGTTTTTT
>TRBV27|.|TRBD2|TRBJ2-7
CASSTGGFGYEQYF
TGTGCCAGCAGTACGGGGGGGTTTGGATACGAGCAGTACTTC
>TRBV18|.|.|TRBJ1-1
CASSSQGRENTEAFF
TGTGCCAGCTCATCCCAGGGCAGGGAGAACACTGAAGCTTTCTTT
>TRBV2|.|TRBD2|TRBJ2-7
CASTWTSVAYEQYF
TGTGCCAGCACCTGGACTAGCGTAGCCTACGAGCAGTACTTC
>TRBV10-1|.|.|TRBJ2-7
CASSESGRGEQYF
TGCGCCAGCAGTGAGTCGGGAAGGGGTGAGCAGTACTTC
>TRBV11-2|.|TRBD1|TRBJ2-1
CASSLDQGAPYNEQFF
TGTGCCAGCAGCTTAGATCAGGGGGCCCCCTACAATGAGCAGTTCTTC
>TRBV18|.|TRBD1|TRBJ2-7
CASSPGTGGDEQYF
TGTGCCAGCTCACCCGGGACAGGGGGTGACGAGCAGTACTTC
>TRBV27|.|TRBD2|TRBJ2-5
CASSLLSRLTSGITPGGETQYF
TGTGCCAGCAGTTTATTATCAAGGCTGACTAGCGGGATAACCCCCGGGGGAGAGACCCAGTACTTC
>TRBV12-3/TRBV12-4|.|TRBD1|TRBJ1-1
CASSPGTATEAFF
TGTGCCAGCAGCCCTGGGACAGCCACTGAAGCTTTCTTT
>TRBV5-1|.|.|TRBJ1-6
CASTSRNPFDSPLHF
TGCGCCAGCACTTCCAGAAACCCTTTTGATTCACCCCTCCACTTT
>TRBV11-2|few|TRBD2|TRBJ2-5
CASSPGTSGAEYF
TGTGCCAGCAGCCCAGGGACTAGCGGTGCGGAGTACTTC
>TRBV27|.|.|TRBJ1-6
CASSSREFSPLHF
TGTGCCAGCAGTTCTCGGGAGTTTTCACCCCTCCACTTT
>TRBV28|.|.|TRBJ1-1
CASSSGATEAFF
TGTGCCAGCAGTTCTGGGGCCACTGAAGCTTTCTTT
>TRBV10-3|.|TRBD1|TRBJ1-1
CAIRTGDEAFF
TGTGCCATCAGGACAGGGGATGAAGCTTTCTTT
>TRBV4-2|.|TRBD1|TRBJ2-7
CASRWGQGDYEQYF
TGTGCCAGCAGGTGGGGACAGGGGGACTACGAGCAGTACTTC
>TRBV2|.|TRBD1|TRBJ2-5
CASRRETGGIKETQYF
TGTGCCAGCAGAAGAGAGACAGGGGGGATTAAAGAGACCCAGTACTTC
>TRBV6-6|.|TRBD2|TRBJ2-7
CASNLRDGRHEQYF
TGTGCCAGCAACCTCCGGGACGGGAGGCACGAGCAGTACTTC
>TRBV11-2|.|TRBD1|TRBJ2-7
CASSITGTDYEQYF
TGTGCCAGCAGCATCACCGGGACAGACTACGAGCAGTACTTC
>TRBV3-1/TRBV3-2|.|TRBD1|TRBJ1-1
CASSQLTGGDMNTEAFF
TGTGCCAGCAGCCAACTGACAGGGGGGGACATGAACACTGAAGCTTTCTTT
>TRBV6-2/TRBV6-3|.|.|TRBJ2-7
CASSYPGGAYEQYF
TGTGCCAGCAGTTACCCCGGCGGAGCCTACGAGCAGTACTTC
>TRBV4-3|few|TRBD1|TRBJ1-2
CASSQDRGFGYTF
TGCGCCAGCAGCCAAGACAGGGGGTTCGGCTACACCTTC
>TRBV5-4|.|.|TRBJ2-7
CASSLDQGPYEQYF
TGTGCCAGCAGCTTGGACCAGGGCCCCTACGAGCAGTACTTC
>TRBV29-1|.|.|TRBJ2-1
CSVGTLSSSYNEQFF
TGCAGCGTTGGGACACTTAGCAGCTCCTACAATGAGCAGTTCTTC
>TRBV27|.|.|TRBJ2-1
CASKAGVVGRNEQFF
TGTGCCAGCAAGGCAGGGGTGGTGGGGCGCAATGAGCAGTTCTTC
>TRBV3-1/TRBV3-2|.|.|TRBJ2-5
CASSLTGVRETQYF
TGTGCCAGCAGCCTAACGGGAGTGCGGGAGACCCAGTACTTC
>TRBV5-4|.|TRBD1|TRBJ1-1
CASSRDRVLMNTEAFF
TGTGCCAGCAGCCGGGACAGGGTACTTATGAACACTGAAGCTTTCTTT